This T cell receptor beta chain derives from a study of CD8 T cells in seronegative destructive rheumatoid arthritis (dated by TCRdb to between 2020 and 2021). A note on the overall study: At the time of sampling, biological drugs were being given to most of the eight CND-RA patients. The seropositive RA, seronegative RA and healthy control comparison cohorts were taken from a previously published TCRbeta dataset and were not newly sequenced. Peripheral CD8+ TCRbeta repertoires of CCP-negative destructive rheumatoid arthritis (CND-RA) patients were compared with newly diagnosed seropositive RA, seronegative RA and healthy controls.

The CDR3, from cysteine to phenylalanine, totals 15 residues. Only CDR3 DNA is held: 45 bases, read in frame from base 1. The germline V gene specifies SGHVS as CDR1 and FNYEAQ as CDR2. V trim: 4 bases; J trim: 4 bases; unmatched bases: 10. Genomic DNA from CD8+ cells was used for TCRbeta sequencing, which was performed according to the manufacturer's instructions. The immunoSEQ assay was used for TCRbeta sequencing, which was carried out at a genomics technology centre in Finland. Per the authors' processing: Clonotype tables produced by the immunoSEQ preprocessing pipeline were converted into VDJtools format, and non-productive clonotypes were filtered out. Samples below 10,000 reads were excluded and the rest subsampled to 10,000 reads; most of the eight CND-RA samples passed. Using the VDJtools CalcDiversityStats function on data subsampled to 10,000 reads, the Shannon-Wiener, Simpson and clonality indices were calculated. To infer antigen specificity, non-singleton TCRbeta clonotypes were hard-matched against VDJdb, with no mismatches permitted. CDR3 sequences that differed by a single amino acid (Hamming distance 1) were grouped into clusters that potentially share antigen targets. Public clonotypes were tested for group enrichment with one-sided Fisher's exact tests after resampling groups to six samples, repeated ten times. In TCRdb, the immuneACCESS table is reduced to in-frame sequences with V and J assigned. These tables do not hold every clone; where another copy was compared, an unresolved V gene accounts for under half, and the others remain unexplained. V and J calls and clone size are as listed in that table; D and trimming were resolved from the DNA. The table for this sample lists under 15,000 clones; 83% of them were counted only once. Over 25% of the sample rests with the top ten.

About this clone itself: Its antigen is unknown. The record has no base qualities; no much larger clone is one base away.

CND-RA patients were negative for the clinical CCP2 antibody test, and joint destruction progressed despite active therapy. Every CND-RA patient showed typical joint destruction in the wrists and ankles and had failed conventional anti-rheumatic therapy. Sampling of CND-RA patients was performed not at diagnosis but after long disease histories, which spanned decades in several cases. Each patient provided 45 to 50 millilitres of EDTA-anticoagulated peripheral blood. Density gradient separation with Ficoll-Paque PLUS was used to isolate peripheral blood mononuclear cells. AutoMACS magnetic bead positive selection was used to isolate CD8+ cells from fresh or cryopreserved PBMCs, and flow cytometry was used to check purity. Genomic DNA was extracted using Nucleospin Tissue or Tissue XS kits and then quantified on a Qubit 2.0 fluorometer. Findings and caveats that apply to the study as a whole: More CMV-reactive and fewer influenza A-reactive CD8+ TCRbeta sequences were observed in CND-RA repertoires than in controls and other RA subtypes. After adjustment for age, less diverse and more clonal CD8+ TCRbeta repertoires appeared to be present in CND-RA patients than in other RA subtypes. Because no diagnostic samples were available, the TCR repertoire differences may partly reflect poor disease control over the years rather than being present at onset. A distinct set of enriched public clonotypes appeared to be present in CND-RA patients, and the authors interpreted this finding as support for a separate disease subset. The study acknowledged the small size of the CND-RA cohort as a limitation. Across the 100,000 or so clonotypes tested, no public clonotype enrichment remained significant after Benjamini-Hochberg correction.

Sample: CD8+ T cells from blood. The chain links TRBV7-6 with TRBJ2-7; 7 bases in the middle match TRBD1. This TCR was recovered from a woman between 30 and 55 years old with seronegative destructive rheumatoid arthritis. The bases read TGTGCCAGCAGCTGGCGGACAGGACCACTTTACGAGCAGTACTTC. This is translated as CASSWRTGPLYEQYF.